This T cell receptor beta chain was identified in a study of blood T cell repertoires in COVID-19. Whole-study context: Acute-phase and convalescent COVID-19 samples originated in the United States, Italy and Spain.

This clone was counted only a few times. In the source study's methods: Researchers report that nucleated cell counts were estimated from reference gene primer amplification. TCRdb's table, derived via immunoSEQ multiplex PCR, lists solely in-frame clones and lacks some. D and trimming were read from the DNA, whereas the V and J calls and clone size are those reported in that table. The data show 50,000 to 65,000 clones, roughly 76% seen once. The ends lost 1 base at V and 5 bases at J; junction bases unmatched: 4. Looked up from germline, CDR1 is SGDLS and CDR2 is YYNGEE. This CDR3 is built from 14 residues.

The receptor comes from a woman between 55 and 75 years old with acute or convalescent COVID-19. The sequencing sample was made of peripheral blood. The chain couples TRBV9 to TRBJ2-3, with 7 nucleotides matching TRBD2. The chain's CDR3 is CASSVLVAGDTQYF. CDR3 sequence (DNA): TGTGCCAGCAGCGTACTTGTAGCGGGAGATACGCAGTATTTT. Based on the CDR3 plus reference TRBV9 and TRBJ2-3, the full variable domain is DSGVTQTPKHLITATGQRVTLRCSPRSGDLSVYWYQQSLDQGLQFLIQYYNGEERAKGNILERFSAQQFPDLHSELNLSSLELGDSALYFCASSVLVAGDTQYFGPGTRLTVL.